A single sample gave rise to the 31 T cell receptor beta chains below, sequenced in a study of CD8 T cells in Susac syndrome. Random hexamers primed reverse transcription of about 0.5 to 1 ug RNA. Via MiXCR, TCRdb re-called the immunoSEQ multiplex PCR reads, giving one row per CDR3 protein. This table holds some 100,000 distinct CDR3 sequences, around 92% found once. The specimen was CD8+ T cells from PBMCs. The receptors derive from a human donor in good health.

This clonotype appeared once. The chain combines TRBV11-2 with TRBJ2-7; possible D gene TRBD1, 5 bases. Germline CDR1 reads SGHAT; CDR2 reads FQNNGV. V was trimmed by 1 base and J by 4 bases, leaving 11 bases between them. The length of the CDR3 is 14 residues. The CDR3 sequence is CASSLVQVGYEQYF. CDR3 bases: TGTGCCAGCAGCTTAGTACAGGTGGGATACGAGCAGTACTTC.

The chain's CDR3 is CASRLNQGLSYRVLSYEQYF. The CDR3 DNA follows: TGTGCCAGCAGGCTGAACCAAGGACTTAGTTACAGGGTACTTTCCTACGAGCAGTACTTC. V is TRBV7-3 and J is TRBJ2-7; D is perhaps TRBD1 (6 bases). V was clipped by 6 bases and J by 1 base, with 31 bases between them. The V gene's germline CDR1 is SGHTA and CDR2 FQGTGA. CDR3 size: 20 residues. Using reference TRBV7-3 and TRBJ2-7 for the parts outside the CDR3, the full variable domain is GAGVSQTPSNKVTEKGKYVELRCDPISGHTALYWYRQSLGQGPEFLIYFQGTGAADDSGLPNDRFFAVRPEGSVSTLKIQRTERGDSAVYLCASRLNQGLSYRVLSYEQYFGPGTRLTVT.

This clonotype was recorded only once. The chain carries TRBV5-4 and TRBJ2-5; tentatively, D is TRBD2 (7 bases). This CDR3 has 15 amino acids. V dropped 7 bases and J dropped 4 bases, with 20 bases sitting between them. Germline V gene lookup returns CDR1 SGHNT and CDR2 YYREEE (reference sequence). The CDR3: CASGEGGSGRETQYF. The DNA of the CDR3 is TGTGCCAGCGGAGAGGGGGGGAGCGGGCGAGAGACCCAGTACTTC.

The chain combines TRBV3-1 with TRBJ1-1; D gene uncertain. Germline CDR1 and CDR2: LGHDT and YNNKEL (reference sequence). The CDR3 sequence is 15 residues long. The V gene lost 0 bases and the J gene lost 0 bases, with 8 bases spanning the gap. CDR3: CASSQERQVNTEAFF. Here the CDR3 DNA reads TGTGCCAGCAGCCAAGAAAGGCAGGTGAACACTGAAGCTTTCTTT.

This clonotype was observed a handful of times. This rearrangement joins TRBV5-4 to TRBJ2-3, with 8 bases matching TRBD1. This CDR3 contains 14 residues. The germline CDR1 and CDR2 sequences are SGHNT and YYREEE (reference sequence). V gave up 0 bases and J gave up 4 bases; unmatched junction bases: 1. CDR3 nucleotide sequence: TGTGCCAGCAGCTTGGGACAGGGGTCAGATACGCAGTATTTT. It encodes CASSLGQGSDTQYF.

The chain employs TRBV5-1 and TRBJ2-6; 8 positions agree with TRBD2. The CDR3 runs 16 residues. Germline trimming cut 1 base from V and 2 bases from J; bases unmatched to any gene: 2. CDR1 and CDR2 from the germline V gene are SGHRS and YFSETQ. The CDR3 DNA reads TGCGCCAGCAGCTTGACGGGGGGGGCTGGGGCCAACGTCCTGACTTTC. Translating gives CASSLTGGAGANVLTF.

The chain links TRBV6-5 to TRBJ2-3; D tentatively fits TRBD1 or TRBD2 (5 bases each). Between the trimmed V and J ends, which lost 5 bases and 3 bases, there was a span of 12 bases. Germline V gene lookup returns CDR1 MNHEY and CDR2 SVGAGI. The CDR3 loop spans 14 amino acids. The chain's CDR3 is CASSARDGTDTQYF. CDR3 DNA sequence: TGTGCCAGCAGTGCACGGGACGGGACAGATACGCAGTATTTT.

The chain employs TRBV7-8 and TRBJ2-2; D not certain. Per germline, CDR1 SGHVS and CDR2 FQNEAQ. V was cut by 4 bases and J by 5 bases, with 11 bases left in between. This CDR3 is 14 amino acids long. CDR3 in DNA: TGTGCCAGCAGCTCCCCTCCGAGGACCGGGGAGCTGTTTTTT. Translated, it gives CASSSPPRTGELFF.

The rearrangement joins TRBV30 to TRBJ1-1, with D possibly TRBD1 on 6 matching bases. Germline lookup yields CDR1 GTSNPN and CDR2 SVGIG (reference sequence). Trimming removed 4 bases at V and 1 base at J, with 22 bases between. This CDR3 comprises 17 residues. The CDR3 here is CAWKSGENGDPNTEAFF. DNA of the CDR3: TGTGCCTGGAAGTCAGGGGAAAATGGGGACCCGAACACTGAAGCTTTCTTT.

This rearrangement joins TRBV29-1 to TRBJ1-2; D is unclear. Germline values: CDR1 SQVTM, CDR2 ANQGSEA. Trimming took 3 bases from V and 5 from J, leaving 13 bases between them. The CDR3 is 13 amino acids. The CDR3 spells CSVEPRAGYGYTF. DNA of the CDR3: TGCAGCGTTGAGCCAAGGGCTGGTTATGGCTACACCTTC.

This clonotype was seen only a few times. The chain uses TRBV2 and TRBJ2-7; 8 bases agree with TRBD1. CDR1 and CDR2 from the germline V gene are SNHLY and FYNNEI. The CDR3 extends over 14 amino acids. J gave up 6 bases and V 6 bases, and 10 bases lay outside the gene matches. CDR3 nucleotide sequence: TGTGCCAGCAGCGATCCGGGACAGGAAACCGAGCAGTACTTC. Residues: CASSDPGQETEQYF. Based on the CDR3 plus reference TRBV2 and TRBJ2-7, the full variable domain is EPEVTQTPSHQVTQMGQEVILRCVPISNHLYFYWYRQILGQKVEFLVSFYNNEISEKSEIFDDQFSVERPDGSNFTLKIRSTKLEDSAMYFCASSDPGQETEQYFGPGTRLTVT.

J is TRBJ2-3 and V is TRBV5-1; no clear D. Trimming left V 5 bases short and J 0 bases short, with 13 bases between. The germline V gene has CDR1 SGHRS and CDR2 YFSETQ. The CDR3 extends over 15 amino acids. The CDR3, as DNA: TGCGCCAGCAGTCGTGGAACACAAAGCACAGATACGCAGTATTTT. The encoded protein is CASSRGTQSTDTQYF.

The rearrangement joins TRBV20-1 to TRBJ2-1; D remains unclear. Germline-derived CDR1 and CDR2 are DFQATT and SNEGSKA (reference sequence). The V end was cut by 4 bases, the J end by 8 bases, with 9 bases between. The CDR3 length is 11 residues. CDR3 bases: TGCAGTGCTATCCCCTGGGATGAGCAGTTCTTC. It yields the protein CSAIPWDEQFF.

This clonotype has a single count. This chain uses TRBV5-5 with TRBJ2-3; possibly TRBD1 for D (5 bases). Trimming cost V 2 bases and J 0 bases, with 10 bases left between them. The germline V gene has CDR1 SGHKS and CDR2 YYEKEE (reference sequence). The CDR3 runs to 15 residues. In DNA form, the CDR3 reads TGTGCCAGCAGCTTTGGCGCAGGGAGCACAGATACGCAGTATTTT. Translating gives CASSFGAGSTDTQYF.

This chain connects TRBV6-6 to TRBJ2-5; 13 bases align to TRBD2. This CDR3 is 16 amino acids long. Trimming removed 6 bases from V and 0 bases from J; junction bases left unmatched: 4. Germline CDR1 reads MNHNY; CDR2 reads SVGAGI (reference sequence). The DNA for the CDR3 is TGTGCCAGCAGCCCCGGGACTAGCGGGAACCAAGAGACCCAGTACTTC. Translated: CASSPGTSGNQETQYF.

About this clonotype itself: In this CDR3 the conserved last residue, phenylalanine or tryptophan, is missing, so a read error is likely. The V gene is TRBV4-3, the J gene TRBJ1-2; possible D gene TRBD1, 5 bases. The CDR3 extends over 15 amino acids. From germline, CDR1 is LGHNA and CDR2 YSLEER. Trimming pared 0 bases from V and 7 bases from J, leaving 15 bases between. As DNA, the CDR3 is TGCGCCAGCAGCCAAGAGGATCGAAGGGGCGGTGGCTACACCCTC. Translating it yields CASSQEDRRGGGYTL.

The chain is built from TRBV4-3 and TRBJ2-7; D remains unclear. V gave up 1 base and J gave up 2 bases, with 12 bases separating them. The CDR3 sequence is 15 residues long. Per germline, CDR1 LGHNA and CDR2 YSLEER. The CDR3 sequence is CASSQVRQGPYEQYF. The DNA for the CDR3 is TGCGCCAGCAGCCAAGTCCGTCAAGGCCCCTACGAGCAGTACTTC.

The CDR3 nucleotides are TGTGCCAGCAGCATGGGCCTCTACGAGCAGTACTTC. It is translated as CASSMGLYEQYF. This chain connects TRBV5-6 to TRBJ2-7; D is unresolved. V lost 4 bases, J lost 3 bases, and 8 bases lay in between. CDR3 size: 12 residues. CDR1 and CDR2 from the germline V gene are SGHDT and YYEEEE.

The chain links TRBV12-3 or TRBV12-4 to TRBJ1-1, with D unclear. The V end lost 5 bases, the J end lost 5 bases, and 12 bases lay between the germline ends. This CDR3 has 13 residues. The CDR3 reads CASSPVVGTEAFF. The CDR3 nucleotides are TGTGCCAGCAGTCCTGTTGTTGGGACTGAAGCTTTCTTT.

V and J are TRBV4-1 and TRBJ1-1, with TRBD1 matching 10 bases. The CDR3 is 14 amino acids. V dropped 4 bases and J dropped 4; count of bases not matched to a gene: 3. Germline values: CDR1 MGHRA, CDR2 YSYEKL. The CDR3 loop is CASSPDRGPTEAFF. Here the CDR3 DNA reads TGCGCCAGCAGCCCCGACAGGGGGCCCACTGAAGCTTTCTTT.

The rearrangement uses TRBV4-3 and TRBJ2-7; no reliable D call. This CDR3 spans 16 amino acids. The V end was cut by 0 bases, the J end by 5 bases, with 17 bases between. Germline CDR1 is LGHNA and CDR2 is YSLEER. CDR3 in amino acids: CASSQEIVPGFDEQYF. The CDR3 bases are TGCGCCAGCAGCCAAGAGATAGTTCCAGGCTTCGACGAGCAGTACTTC.

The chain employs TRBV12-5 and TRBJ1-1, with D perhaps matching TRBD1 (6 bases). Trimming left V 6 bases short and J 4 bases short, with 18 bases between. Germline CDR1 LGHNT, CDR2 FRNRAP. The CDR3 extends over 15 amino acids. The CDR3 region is CASGLPGGRSTEAFF. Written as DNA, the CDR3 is TGTGCTAGTGGGTTACCGGGGGGGCGAAGCACTGAAGCTTTCTTT. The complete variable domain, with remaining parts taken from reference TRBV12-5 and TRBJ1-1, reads DARVTQTPRHKVTEMGQEVTMRCQPILGHNTVFWYRQTMMQGLELLAYFRNRAPLDDSGMPKDRFSAEMPDATLATLKIQPSEPRDSAVYFCASGLPGGRSTEAFFGQGTRLTVV.

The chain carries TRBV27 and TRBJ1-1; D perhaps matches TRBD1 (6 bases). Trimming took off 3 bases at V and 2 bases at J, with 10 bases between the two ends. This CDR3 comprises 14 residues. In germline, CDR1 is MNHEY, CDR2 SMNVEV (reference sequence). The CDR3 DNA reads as TGTGCCAGCAGTTTTCGACAGGCTAACACTGAAGCTTTCTTT. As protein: CASSFRQANTEAFF.

The CDR3: CSTRDTNQPQHF. As DNA, the CDR3 is TGTTCCACCCGGGACACTAATCAGCCCCAGCATTTT. The rearrangement links TRBV6-2 or TRBV6-3 to TRBJ1-5; D is possibly TRBD1 (6 bases). CDR3 length: 12 residues. Germline assignment: CDR1 MNHEY and CDR2 SVGEGT.

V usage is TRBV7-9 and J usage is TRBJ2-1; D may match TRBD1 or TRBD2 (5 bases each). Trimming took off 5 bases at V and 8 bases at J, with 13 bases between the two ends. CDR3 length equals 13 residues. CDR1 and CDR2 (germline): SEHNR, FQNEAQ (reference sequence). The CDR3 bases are TGTGCCAGCAGCCTCGGGACCTTTTATGAGCAGTTCTTC. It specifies CASSLGTFYEQFF.

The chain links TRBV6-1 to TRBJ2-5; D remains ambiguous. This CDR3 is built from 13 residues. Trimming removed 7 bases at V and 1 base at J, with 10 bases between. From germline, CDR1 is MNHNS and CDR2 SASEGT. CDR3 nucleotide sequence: TGTGCCAGCAAATCATGGGGCCAAGAGACCCAGTACTTC. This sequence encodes CASKSWGQETQYF.

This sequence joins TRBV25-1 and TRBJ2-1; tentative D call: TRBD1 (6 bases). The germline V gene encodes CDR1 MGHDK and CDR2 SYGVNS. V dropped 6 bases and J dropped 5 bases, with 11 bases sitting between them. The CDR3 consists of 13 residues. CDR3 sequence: CASRQQGDNEQFF. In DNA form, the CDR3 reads TGTGCCAGCAGACAACAGGGTGACAATGAGCAGTTCTTC.

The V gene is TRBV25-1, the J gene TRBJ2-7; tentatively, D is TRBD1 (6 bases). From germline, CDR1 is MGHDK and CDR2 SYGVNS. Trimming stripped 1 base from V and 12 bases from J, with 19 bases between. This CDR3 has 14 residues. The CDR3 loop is CASSEWGQNMHPYF. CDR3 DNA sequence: TGTGCCAGCAGTGAATGGGGACAAAACATGCATCCGTACTTC.

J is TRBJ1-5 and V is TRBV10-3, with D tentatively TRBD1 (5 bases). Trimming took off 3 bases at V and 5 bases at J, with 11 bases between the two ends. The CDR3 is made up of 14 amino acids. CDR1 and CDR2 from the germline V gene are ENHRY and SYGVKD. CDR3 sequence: CAISDRAGYQPQHF. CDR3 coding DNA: TGTGCCATCAGTGACCGGGCAGGGTATCAGCCCCAGCATTTT.

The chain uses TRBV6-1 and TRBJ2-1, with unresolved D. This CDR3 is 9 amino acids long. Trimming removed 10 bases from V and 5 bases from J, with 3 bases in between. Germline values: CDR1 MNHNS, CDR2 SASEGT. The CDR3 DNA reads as TGTGCCACCAACAATGAGCAGTTCTTC. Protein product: CATNNEQFF.

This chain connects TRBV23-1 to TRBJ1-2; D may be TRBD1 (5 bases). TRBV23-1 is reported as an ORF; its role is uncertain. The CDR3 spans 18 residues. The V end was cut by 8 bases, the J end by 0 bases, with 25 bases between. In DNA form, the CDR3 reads TGCGCCAGCCGCGCAAGCCAGACGGCAGGGAGTACTAACTATGGCTACACCTTC. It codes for CASRASQTAGSTNYGYTF.